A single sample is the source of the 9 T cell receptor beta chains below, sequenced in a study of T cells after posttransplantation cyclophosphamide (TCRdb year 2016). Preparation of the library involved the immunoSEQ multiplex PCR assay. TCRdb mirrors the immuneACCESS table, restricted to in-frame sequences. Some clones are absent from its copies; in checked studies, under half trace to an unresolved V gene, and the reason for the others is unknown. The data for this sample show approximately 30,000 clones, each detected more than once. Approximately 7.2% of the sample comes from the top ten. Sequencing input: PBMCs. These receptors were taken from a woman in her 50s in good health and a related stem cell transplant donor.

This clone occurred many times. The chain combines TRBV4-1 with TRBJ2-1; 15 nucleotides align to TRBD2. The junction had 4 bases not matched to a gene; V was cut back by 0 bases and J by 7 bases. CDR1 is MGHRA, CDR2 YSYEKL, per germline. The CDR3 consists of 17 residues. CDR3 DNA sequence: TGCGCCAGCAGCCAAGAGGGGGGACTAGCGGGAGGAAATGAGCAGTTCTTC. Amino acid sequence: CASSQEGGLAGGNEQFF.

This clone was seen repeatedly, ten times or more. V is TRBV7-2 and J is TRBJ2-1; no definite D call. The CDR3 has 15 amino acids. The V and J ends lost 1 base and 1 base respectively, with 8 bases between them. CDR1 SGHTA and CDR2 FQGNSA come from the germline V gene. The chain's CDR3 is CASSLGSSSYNEQFF. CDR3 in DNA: TGTGCCAGCAGCTTAGGGTCTAGTTCCTACAATGAGCAGTTCTTC. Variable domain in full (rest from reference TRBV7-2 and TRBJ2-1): GAGVSQSPSNKVTEKGKDVELRCDPISGHTALYWYRQSLGQGLEFLIYFQGNSAPDKSGLPSDRFSAERTGGSVSTLTIQRTQQEDSAVYLCASSLGSSSYNEQFFGPGTRLTVL.

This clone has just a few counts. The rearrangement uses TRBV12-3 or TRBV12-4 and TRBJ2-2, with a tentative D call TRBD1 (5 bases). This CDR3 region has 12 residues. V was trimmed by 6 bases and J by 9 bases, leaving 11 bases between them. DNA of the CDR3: TGTGCCAGCAGCAACAAGGGGCGGGAGCTGTTTTTT. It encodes CASSNKGRELFF.

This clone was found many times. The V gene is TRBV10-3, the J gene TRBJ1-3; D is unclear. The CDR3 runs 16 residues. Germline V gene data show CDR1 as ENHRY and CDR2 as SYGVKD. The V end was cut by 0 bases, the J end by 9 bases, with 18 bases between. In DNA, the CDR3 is TGTGCCATCAGTGAGTCGGAGATGCGGGATATGGCCACCATATATTTT. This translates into CAISESEMRDMATIYF.

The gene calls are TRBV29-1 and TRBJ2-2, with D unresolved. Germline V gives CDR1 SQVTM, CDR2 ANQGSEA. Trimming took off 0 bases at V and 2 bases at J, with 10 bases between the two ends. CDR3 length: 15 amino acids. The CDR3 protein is CSVEDPNTNTGELFF. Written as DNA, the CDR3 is TGCAGCGTTGAAGATCCGAACACAAACACCGGGGAGCTGTTTTTT.

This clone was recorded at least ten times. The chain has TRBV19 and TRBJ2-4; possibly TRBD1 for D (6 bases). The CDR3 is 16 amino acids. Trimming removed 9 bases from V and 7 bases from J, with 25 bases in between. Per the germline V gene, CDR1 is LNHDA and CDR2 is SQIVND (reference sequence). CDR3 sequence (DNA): TGTGCCAGCAAGCATCCCGGGACAAAGGGTGGGAACATTCAGTACTTC. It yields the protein CASKHPGTKGGNIQYF.

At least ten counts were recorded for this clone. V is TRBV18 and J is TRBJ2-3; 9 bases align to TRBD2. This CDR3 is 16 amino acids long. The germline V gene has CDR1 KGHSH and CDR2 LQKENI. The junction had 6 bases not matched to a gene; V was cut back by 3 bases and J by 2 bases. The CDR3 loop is CASSPRAGGPTDTQYF. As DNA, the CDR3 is TGTGCCAGCTCACCGAGGGCGGGAGGGCCCACAGATACGCAGTATTTT.

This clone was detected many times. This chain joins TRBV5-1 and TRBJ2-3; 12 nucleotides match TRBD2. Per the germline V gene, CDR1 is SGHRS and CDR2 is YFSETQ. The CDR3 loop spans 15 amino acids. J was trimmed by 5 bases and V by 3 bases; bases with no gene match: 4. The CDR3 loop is CASSSTSGRIDTQYF. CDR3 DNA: TGCGCCAGCAGCTCGACTAGCGGGAGAATAGATACGCAGTATTTT.

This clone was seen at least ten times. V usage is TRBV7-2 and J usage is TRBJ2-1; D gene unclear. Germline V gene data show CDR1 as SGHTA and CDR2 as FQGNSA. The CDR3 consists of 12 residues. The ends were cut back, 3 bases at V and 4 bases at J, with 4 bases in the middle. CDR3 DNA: TGTGCCAGCAGCTTTGCGTACAATGAGCAGTTCTTC. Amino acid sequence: CASSFAYNEQFF.